This T cell receptor beta chain was identified in a study of blood T cell repertoires in COVID-19. TCRdb's table, derived via immunoSEQ multiplex PCR, lists solely in-frame clones and lacks some. The repertoire holds about 90,000 clones, roughly nine tenths seen once, with more than 14% in the top ten. The CDR3 contains 15 residues. V was trimmed by 4 bases and J by 6 bases, leaving 16 bases between them. The germline V gene encodes CDR1 SGHDT and CDR2 YYEEEE. The chain employs TRBV5-6 and TRBJ1-4, with unresolved D. This clonotype originated in a male donor with acute or convalescent COVID-19. The material sequenced was peripheral blood. The CDR3 sequence is CASSPAGVRYEKLFF. The CDR3 DNA reads as TGTGCCAGCAGCCCGGCCGGGGTCCGTTATGAAAAACTGTTTTTT. Together with reference TRBV5-6 and TRBJ1-4, the CDR3 gives the full variable domain: DAGVTQSPTHLIKTRGQQVTLRCSPKSGHDTVSWYQQALGQGPQFIFQYYEEEERQRGNFPDRFSGHQFPNYSSELNVNALLLGDSALYLCASSPAGVRYEKLFFGSGTQLSVL.